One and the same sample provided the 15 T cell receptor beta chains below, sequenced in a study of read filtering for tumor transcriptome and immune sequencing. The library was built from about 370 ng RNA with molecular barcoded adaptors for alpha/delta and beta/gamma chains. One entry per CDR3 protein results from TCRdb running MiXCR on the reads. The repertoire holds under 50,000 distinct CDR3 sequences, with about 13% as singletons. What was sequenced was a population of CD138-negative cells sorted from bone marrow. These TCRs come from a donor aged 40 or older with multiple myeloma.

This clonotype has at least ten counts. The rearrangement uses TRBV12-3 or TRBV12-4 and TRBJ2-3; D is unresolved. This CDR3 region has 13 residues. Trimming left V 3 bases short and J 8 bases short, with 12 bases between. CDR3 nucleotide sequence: TGTGCCAGCAGTTTGGGATTCGAAGGTACGCAGTATTTT. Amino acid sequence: CASSLGFEGTQYF.

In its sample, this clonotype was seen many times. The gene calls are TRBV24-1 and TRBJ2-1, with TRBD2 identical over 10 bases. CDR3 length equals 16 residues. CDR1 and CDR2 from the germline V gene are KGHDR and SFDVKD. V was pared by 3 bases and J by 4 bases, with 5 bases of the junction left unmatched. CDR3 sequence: CATSDPSGSGYNEQFF. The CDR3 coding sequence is TGTGCCACCAGTGATCCTAGCGGGAGCGGATACAATGAGCAGTTCTTC.

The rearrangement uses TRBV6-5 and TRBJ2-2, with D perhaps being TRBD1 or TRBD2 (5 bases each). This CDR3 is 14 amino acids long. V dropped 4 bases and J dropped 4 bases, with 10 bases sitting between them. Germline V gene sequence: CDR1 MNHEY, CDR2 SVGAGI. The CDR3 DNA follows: TGTGCCAGCAGTTTCCGGGGCGCCACCGGGGAGCTGTTTTTT. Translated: CASSFRGATGELFF.

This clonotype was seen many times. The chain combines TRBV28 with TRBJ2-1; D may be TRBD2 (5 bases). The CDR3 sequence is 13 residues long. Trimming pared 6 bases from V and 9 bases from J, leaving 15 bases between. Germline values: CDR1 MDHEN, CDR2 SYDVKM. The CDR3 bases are TGTGCCAGCAGCCGTACTAGGGTCGGTGAGCAGTTCTTC. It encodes CASSRTRVGEQFF.

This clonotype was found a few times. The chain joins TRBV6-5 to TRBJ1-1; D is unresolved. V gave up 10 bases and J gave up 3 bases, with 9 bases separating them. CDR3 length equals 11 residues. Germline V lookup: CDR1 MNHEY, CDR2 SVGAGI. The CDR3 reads CATTGDTEAFF. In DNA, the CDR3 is TGTGCCACCACGGGAGACACTGAAGCTTTCTTT.

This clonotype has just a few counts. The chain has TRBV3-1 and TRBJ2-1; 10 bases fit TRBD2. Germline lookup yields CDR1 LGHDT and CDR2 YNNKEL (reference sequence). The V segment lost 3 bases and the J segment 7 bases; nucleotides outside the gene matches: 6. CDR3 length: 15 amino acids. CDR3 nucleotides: TGTGCCAGCAGCCAGGGTCTAGCGGGAGCTAATGAGCAGTTCTTC. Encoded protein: CASSQGLAGANEQFF.

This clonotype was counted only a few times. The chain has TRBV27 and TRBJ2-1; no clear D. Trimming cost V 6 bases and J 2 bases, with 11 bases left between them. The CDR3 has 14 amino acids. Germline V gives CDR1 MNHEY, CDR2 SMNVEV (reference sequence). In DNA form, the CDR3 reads TGTGCCAGCAGCCTAACACCGGCCTACAATGAGCAGTTCTTC. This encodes CASSLTPAYNEQFF.

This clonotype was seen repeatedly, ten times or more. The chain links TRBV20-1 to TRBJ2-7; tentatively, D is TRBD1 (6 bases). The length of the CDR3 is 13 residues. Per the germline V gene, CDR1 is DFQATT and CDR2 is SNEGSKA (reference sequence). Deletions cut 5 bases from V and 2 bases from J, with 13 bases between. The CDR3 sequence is CSARNRDPYEQYF. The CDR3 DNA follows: TGCAGTGCTCGTAACAGGGATCCCTACGAGCAGTACTTC.

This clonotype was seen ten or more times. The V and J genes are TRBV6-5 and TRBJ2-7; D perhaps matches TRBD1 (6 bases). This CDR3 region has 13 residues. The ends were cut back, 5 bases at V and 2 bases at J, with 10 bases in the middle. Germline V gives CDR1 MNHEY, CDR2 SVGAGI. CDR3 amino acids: CASSRTVTYEQYF. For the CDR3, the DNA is TGTGCCAGCAGTCGGACAGTAACCTACGAGCAGTACTTC.

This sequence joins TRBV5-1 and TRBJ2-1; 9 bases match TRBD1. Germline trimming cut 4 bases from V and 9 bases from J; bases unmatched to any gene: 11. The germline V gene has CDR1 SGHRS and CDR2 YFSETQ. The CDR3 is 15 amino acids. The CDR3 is CASSGTGLALGEQFF. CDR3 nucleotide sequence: TGCGCCAGCAGCGGGACAGGGTTAGCGTTGGGTGAGCAGTTCTTC.

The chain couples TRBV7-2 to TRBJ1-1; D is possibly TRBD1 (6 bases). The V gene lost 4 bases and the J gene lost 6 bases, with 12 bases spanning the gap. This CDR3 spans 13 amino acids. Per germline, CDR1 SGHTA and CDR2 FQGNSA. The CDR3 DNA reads TGTGCCAGCAGCTCGTACAGGGACGCTGAAGCTTTCTTT. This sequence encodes CASSSYRDAEAFF.

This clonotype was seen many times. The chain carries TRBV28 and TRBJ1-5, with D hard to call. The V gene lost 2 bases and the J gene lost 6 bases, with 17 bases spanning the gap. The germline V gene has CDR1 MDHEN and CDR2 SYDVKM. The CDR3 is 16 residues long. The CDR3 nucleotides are TGTGCCAGCAGTTTAGGTAGACCCAGAGCTGGTCAGCCCCAGCATTTT. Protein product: CASSLGRPRAGQPQHF.

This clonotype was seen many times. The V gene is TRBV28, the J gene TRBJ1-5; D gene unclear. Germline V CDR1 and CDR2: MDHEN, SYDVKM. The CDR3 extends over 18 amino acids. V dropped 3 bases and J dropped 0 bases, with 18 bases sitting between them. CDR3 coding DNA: TGTGCCAGCAGTTTTAGGCCTCAGCCCGATGATAGCAATCAGCCCCAGCATTTT. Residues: CASSFRPQPDDSNQPQHF.

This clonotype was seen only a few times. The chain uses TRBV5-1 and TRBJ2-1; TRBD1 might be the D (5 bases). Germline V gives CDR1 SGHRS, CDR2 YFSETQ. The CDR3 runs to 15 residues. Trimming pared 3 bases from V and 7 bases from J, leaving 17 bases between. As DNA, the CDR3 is TGCGCCAGCAGCTCAGGGTTTATCACCGGGAATGAGCAGTTCTTC. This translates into CASSSGFITGNEQFF.

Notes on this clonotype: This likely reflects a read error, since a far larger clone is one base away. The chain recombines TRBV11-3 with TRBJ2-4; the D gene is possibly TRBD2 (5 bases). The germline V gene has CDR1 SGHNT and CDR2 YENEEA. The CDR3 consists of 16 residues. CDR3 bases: TGTGCCAGCAGCTTAGGATGGAGGAGCTCGAAAAGCATTCAGTACTTC. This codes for CASSLGWRSSKSIQYF.